This T cell receptor (beta chain) was captured in a study of control samples from healthy donors and cancer patients. The CDR3 totals 15 residues. V was pared by 3 bases and J by 4 bases, with 6 bases of the junction left unmatched. Germline CDR1 reads KGHDR; CDR2 reads SFDVKD. Profiling relied on immunoSEQ multiplex PCR, and the TCRdb table lists in-frame clones only, not all of them. The sample lists 89,000 or so clones, about 89% seen once, with around 20% in the top ten. The V gene is TRBV24-1, the J gene TRBJ2-5; 8 nucleotides agree with TRBD2. The TCR originated in a man in his fifties in good health. Source material: blood. CDR3 nucleotide sequence: TGTGCCACCAGTGATCCCCGGGGGGGCGGAGAGACCCAGTACTTC. It codes for CATSDPRGGGETQYF.